Described below is a single T cell receptor (beta chain) sequence and its context. Profiling relied on immunoSEQ multiplex PCR, and the TCRdb table lists in-frame clones only, not all of them. The repertoire holds 80,000 to 100,000 clones, with about four fifths as singletons. The V and J ends lost 5 bases and 10 bases, in that order; junction bases with no gene match: 4. The CDR3 spans 12 residues. Germline CDR1 and CDR2: SGHNT and YENEEA. The source of the sample is a study of PD-L1 blockade in urothelial cancer. Background on the study: About 90% of the 29 patients comprised males who had bladder-origin urothelial cancer. Blood yielded a median of approximately 130,000 T cells per sample.

The source material was PBMCs, sampled around atezolizumab (anti-PD-L1) treatment. The source of this sequence is a man in his 70s with urothelial cancer. The chain recombines TRBV11-3 with TRBJ2-1, with 8 bases lining up with TRBD1. CDR3: CASSQTGVEQFF. Written as DNA, the CDR3 is TGTGCCAGCAGCCAGACAGGGGTCGAGCAGTTCTTC.